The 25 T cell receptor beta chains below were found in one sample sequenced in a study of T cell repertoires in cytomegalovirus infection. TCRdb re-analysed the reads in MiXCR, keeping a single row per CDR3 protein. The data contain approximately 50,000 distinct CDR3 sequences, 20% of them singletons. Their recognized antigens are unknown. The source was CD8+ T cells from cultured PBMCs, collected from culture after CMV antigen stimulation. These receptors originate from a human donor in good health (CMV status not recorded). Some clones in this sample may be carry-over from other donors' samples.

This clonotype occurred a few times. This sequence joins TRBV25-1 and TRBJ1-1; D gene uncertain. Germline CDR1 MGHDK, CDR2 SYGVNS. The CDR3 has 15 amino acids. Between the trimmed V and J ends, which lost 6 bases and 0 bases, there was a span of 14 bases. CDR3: CASSSGNSMNTEAFF. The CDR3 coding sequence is TGTGCCAGCAGCTCTGGGAACAGCATGAACACTGAAGCTTTCTTT.

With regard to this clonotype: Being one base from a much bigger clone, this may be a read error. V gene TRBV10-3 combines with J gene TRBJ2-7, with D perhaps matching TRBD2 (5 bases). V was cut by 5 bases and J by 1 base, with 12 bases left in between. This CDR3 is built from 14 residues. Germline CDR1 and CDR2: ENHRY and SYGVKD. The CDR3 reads CAISKNGESYEQYF. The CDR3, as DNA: TGTGCCATCAGTAAGAACGGGGAGTCCTACGAGCAGTACTTC.

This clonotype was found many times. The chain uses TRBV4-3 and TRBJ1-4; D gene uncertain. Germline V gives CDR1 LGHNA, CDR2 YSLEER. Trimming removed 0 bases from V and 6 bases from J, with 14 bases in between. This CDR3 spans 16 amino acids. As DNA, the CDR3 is TGCGCCAGCAGCCAAGACCTCCGGGCTCCTGATGAAAAACTGTTTTTT. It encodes CASSQDLRAPDEKLFF.

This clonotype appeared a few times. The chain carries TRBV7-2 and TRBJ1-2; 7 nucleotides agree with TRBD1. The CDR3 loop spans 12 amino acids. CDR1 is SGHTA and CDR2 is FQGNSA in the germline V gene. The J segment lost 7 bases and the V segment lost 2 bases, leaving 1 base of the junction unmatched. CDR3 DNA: TGTGCCAGCAGCTTAACAGGGGTTGGCTACACCTTC. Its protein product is CASSLTGVGYTF.

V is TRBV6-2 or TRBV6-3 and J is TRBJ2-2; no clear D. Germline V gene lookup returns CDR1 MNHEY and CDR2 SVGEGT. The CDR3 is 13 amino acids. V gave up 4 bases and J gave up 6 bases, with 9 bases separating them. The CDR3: CASSWKTAGELFF. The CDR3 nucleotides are TGTGCCAGCAGTTGGAAGACGGCCGGGGAGCTGTTTTTT.

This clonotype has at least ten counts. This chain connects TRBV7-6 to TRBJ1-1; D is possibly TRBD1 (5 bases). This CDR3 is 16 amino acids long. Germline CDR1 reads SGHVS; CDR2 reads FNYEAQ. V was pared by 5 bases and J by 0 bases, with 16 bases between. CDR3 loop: CASSPDGTRVNTEAFF. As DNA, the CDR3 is TGTGCCAGCAGCCCTGACGGGACGCGGGTGAACACTGAAGCTTTCTTT. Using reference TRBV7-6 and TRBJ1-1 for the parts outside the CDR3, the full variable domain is GAGVSQSPRYKVTKRGQDVALRCDPISGHVSLYWYRQALGQGPEFLTYFNYEAQQDKSGLPNDRFSAERPEGSISTLTIQRTEQRDSAMYRCASSPDGTRVNTEAFFGQGTRLTVV.

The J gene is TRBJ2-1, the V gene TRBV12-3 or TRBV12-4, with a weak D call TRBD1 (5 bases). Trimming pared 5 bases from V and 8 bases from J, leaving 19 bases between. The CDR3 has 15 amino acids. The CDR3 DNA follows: TGTGCCAGCAGTCTCACTGGGGCTCAGGGCGATGAGCAGTTCTTC. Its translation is CASSLTGAQGDEQFF.

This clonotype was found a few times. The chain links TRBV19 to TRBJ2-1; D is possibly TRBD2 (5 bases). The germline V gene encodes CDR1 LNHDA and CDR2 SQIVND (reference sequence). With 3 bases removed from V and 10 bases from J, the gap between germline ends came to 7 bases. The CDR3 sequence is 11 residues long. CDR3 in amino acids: CASSIGNEQFF. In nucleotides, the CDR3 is TGTGCCAGTAGTATCGGGAACGAGCAGTTCTTC.

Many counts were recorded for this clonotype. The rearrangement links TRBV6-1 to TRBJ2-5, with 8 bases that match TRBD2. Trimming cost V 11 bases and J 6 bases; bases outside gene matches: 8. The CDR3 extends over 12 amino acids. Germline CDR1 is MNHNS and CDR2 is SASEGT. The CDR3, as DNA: TGTGCCGGAAAAAGCGGGAGTAAGACCCAGTACTTC. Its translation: CAGKSGSKTQYF.

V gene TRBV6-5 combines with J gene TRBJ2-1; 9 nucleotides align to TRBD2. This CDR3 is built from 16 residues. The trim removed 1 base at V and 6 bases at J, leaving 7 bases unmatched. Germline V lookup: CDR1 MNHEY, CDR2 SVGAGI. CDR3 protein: CASSYLGLAGLNEQFF. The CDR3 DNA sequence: TGTGCCAGCAGTTACTTAGGGCTAGCGGGACTCAATGAGCAGTTCTTC.

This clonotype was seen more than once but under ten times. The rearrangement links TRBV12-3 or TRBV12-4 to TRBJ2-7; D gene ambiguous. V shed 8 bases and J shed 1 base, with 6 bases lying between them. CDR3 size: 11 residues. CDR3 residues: CASAASYEQYF. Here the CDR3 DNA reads TGTGCCAGCGCAGCTTCCTACGAGCAGTACTTC.

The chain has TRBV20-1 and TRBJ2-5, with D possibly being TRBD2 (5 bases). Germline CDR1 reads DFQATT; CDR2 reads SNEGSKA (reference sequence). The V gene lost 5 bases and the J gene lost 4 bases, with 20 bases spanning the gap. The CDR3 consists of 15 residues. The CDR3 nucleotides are TGCAGTGCTTATCCGGGCCTCAAAGGAGGAGAGACCCAGTACTTC. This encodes CSAYPGLKGGETQYF.

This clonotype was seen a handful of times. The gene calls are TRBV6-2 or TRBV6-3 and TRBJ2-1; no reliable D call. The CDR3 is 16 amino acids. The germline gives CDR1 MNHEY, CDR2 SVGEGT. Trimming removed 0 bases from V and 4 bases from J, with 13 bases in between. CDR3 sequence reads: CASSYSAILRYNEQFF. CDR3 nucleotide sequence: TGTGCCAGCAGTTACTCGGCGATACTCCGTTACAATGAGCAGTTCTTC.

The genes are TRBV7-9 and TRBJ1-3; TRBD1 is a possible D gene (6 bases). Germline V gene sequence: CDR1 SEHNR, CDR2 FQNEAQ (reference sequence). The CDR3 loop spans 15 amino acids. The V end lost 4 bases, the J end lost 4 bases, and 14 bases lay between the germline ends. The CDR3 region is CASSSPGAAGNTIYF. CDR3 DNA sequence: TGTGCCAGCAGCTCTCCAGGGGCGGCGGGAAACACCATATATTTT.

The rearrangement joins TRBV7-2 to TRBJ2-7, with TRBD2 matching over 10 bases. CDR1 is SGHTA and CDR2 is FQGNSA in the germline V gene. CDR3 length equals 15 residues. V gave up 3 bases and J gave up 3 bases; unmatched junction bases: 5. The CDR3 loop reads CASSFGASGGYEQYF. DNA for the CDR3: TGTGCCAGCAGCTTTGGCGCTAGCGGGGGCTACGAGCAGTACTTC.

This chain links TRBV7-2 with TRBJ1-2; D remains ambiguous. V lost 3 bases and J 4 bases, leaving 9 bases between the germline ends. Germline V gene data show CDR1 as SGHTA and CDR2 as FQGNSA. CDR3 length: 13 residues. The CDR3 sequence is CASSFSRTYGYTF. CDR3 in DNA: TGTGCCAGCAGCTTCTCCCGGACCTATGGCTACACCTTC. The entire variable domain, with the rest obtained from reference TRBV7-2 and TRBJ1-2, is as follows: GAGVSQSPSNKVTEKGKDVELRCDPISGHTALYWYRQSLGQGLEFLIYFQGNSAPDKSGLPSDRFSAERTGGSVSTLTIQRTQQEDSAVYLCASSFSRTYGYTFGSGTRLTVV.

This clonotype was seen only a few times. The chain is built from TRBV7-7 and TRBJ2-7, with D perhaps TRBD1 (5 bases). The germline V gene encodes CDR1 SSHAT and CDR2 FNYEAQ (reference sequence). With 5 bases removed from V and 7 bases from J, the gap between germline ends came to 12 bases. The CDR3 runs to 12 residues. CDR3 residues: CASSPWGGEQYF. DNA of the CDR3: TGTGCCAGCAGCCCCTGGGGCGGAGAGCAGTACTTC.

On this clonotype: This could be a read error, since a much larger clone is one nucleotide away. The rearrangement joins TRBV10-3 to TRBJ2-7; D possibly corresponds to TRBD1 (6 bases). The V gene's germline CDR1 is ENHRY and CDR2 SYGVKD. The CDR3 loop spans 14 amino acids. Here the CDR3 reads CANSAQGSSYEQYF. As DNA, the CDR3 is TGTGCCAACAGTGCCCAGGGGTCCTCCTACGAGCAGTACTTC.

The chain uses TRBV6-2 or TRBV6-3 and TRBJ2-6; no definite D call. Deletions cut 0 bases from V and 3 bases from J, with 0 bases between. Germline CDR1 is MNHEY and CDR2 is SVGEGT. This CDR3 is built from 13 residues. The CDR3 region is CASSYSGANVLTF. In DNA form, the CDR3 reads TGTGCCAGCAGTTACTCTGGGGCCAACGTCCTGACTTTC.

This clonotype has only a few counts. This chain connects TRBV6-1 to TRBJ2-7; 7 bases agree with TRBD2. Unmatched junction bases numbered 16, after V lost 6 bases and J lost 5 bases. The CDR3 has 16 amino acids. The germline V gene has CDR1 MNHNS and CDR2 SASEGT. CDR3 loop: CASSGGTDSRIHEQYF. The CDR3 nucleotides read TGTGCCAGCAGCGGGGGGACTGACAGTCGGATTCACGAGCAGTACTTC.

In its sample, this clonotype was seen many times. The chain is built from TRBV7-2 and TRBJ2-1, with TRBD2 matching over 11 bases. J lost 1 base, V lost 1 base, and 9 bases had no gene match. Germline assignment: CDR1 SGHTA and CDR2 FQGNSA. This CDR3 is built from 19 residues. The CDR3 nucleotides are TGTGCCAGCAGCTTAGACCCCCGGCGACTAGCGGGATCCTACAATGAGCAGTTCTTC. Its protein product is CASSLDPRRLAGSYNEQFF.

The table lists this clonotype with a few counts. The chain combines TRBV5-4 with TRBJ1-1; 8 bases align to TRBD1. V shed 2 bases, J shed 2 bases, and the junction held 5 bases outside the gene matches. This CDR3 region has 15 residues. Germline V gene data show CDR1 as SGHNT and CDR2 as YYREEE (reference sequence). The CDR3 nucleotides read TGTGCCAGCAGCTTAGGACAGGGCCTCAACACTGAAGCTTTCTTT. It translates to CASSLGQGLNTEAFF.

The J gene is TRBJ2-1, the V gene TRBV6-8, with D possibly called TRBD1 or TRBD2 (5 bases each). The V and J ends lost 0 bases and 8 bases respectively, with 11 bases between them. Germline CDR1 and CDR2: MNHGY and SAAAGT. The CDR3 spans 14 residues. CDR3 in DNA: TGTGCCAGCAGTTACTCATCGGGGCTGGATGAGCAGTTCTTC. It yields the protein CASSYSSGLDEQFF.

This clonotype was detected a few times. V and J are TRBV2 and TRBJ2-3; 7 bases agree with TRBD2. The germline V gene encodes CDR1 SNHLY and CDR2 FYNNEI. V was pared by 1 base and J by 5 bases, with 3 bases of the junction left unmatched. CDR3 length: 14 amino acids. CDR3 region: CASSEVGGRDTQYF. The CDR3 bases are TGTGCCAGCAGTGAAGTGGGGGGGAGAGATACGCAGTATTTT.

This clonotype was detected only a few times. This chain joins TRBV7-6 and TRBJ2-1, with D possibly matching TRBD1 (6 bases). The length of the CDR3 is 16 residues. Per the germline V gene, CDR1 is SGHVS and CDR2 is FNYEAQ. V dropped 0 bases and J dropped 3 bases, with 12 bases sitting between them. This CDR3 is CASSLAVAGDYNEQFF. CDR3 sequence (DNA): TGTGCCAGCAGCTTAGCGGTCGCAGGGGACTACAATGAGCAGTTCTTC.